This T cell receptor beta chain was observed in a study of OX40 agonist ivuxolimab in advanced cancers. About the research overall: A history of anti-PD-1, anti-PD-L1 or anti-CTLA-4 therapy was acceptable, and 40% had some.

Patients were ineligible given autoimmune disease history or systemic immunosuppression. The protocol was immunoSEQ multiplex PCR, while the TCRdb copy is restricted to in-frame clones and leaves out a portion. The sample carries around 60,000 clones, around 93% recorded once. The TCR was taken from an adult with an advanced solid tumor such as melanoma, head and neck, liver or kidney cancer. The sequencing here drew on CD4+ or CD8+ T cells sorted from blood, taken in a trial of the OX40 agonist ivuxolimab.

The chain's CDR3 is CASSLDQAVGELFF. CDR3 in DNA: TGTGCCAGCAGCTTAGATCAGGCCGTTGGGGAGCTGTTTTTT. The rearrangement joins TRBV11-3 to TRBJ2-2; D not resolved. Germline V gene sequence: CDR1 SGHNT, CDR2 YENEEA. V shed 0 bases and J shed 8 bases, with 10 bases lying between them. CDR3 length: 14 residues.